The table lists the clone carrying this T cell receptor (beta chain) with a few counts. Its antigen remains unknown. Germline lookup yields CDR1 KGHSH and CDR2 LQKENI. CDR3 size: 17 residues. V shed 2 bases and J shed 4 bases, with 20 bases lying between them. The sample is drawn from a study of shared clonotypes between healthy human individuals. Study-level background: Sampling drew on donors who were a couple of women and a few men aged 18 to 49. Regarding the study as a whole: Genetic and exposure-history diversity was limited by the small donor number.

Each cell subset's genomic DNA was divided evenly among several immunoSEQ plates. The data were produced by immunoSEQ multiplex PCR, yet TCRdb's version contains in-frame clones alone and is incomplete. The sample lists over a million clones, around 98% occurring once. The TCR comes from a man aged 30 to 45 in good health. The chain uses TRBV18 and TRBJ1-1; possibly TRBD1 for D (6 bases). The sequenced sample was naive CD4+ T cells sorted from blood. The sample's subset: CD45RA+ positively selected. CDR3 loop: CASSPKHQGSLGTEAFF. The CDR3 nucleotides are TGTGCCAGCTCACCAAAGCACCAGGGGAGTCTGGGCACTGAAGCTTTCTTT. The full variable domain, rest sourced from reference TRBV18 and TRBJ1-1, is NAGVMQNPRHLVRRRGQEARLRCSPMKGHSHVYWYRQLPEEGLKFMVYLQKENIIDESGMPKERFSAEFPKEGPSILRIQQVVRGDSAAYFCASSPKHQGSLGTEAFFGQGTRLTVV.